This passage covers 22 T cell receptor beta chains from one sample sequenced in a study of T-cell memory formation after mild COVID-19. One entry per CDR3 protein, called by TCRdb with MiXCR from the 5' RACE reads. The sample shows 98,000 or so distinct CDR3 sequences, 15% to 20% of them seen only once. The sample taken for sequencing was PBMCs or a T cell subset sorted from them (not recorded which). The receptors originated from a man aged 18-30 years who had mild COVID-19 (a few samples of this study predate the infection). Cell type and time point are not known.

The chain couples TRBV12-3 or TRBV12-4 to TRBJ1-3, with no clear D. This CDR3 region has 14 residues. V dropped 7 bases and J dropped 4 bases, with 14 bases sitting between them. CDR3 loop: CASTVEHLGNTIYF. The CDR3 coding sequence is TGTGCCAGCACCGTGGAACATCTCGGAAACACCATATATTTT.

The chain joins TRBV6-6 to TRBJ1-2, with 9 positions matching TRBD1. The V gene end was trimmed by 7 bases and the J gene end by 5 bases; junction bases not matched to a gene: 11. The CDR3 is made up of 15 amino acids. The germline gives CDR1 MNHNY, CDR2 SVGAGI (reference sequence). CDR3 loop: CASIRAQGAVYGYTF. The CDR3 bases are TGTGCCAGCATTAGGGCACAGGGGGCCGTTTATGGCTACACCTTC.

The DNA of the CDR3 is TGTGCCAGCAGCTTAGAGAGGGGGGGTCGAACTGAAGCTTTCTTT. This codes for CASSLERGGRTEAFF. The V gene is TRBV11-2, the J gene TRBJ1-1, with a possible D match to TRBD1 (6 bases). In germline, CDR1 is SGHAT, CDR2 FQNNGV. The CDR3 spans 15 residues. V was shortened by 0 bases and J by 5 bases, with 13 bases between the two germline ends.

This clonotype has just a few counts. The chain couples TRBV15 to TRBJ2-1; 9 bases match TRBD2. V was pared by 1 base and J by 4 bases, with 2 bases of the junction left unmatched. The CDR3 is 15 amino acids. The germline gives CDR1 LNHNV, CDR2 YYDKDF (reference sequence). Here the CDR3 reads CATSRASGDYNEQFF. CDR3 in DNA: TGTGCCACCAGCAGAGCTAGCGGGGATTACAATGAGCAGTTCTTC.

CDR3 in amino acids: CSAGSMVRTDTQYF. For the CDR3, the DNA is TGCAGTGCTGGTAGTATGGTCCGCACAGATACGCAGTATTTT. This rearrangement joins TRBV20-1 to TRBJ2-3; D unresolved. This CDR3 has 14 amino acids. Germline loops: CDR1 DFQATT, CDR2 SNEGSKA (reference sequence). V dropped 5 bases and J dropped 1 base, with 13 bases sitting between them.

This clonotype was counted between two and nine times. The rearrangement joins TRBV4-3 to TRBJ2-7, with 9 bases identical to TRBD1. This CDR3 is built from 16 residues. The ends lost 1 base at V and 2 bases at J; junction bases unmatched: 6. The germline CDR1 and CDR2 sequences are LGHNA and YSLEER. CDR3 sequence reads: CASSQAPGQGTYEQYF. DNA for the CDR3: TGCGCCAGCAGCCAAGCCCCGGGACAGGGCACCTACGAGCAGTACTTC.

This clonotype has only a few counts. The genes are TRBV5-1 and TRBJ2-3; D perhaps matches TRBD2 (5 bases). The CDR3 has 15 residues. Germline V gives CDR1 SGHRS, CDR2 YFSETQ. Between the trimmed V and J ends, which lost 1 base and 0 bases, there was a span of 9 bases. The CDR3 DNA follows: TGCGCCAGCAGCTTGACCGGGGATAGCACAGATACGCAGTATTTT. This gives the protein CASSLTGDSTDTQYF. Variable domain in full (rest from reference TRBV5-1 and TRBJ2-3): KAGVTQTPRYLIKTRGQQVTLSCSPISGHRSVSWYQQTPGQGLQFLFEYFSETQRNKGNFPGRFSGRQFSNSRSEMNVSTLELGDSALYLCASSLTGDSTDTQYFGPGTRLTVL.

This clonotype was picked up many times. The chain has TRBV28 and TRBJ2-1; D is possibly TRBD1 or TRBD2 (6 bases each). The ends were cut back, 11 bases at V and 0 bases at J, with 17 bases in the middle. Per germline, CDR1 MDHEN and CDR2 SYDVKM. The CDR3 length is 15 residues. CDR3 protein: CALLASGASYNEQFF. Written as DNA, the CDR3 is TGTGCCCTGCTGGCGTCGGGGGCCTCCTACAATGAGCAGTTCTTC.

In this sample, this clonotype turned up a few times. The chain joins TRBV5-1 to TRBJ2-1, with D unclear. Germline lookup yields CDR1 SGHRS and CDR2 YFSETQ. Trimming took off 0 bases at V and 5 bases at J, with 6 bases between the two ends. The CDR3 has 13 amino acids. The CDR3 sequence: CASSLAWNNEQFF. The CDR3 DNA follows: TGCGCCAGCAGCTTGGCCTGGAACAATGAGCAGTTCTTC.

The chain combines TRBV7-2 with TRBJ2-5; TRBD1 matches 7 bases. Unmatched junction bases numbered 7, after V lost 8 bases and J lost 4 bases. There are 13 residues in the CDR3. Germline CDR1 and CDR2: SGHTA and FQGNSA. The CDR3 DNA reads TGTGCCAGCGCTCAGACAGGGAGAGAGACCCAGTACTTC. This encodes CASAQTGRETQYF.

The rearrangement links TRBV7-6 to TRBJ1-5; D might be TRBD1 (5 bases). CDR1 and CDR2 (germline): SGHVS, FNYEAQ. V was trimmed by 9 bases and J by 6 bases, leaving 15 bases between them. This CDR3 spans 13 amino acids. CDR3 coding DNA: TGTGCCAGTAGCGGGGGGGTTCGTCAGCCCCAGCATTTT. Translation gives CASSGGVRQPQHF.

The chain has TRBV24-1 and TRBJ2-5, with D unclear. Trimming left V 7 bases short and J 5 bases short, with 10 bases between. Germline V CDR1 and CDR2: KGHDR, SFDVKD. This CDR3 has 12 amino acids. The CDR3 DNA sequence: TGTGCCACCAGGGACGCTGGGGAGACCCAGTACTTC. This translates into CATRDAGETQYF.

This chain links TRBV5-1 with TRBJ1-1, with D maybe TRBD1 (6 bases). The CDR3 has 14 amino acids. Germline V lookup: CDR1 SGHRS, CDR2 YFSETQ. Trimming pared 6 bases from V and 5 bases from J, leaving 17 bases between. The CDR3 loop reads CASKRGNVGTEAFF. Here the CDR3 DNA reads TGCGCCAGCAAGAGGGGGAACGTGGGGACTGAAGCTTTCTTT.

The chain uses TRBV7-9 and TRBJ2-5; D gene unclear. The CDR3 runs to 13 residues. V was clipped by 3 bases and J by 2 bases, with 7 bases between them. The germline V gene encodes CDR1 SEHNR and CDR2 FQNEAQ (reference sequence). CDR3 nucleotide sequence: TGTGCCAGCAGCTTCACAGTTCAAGAGACCCAGTACTTC. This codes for CASSFTVQETQYF.

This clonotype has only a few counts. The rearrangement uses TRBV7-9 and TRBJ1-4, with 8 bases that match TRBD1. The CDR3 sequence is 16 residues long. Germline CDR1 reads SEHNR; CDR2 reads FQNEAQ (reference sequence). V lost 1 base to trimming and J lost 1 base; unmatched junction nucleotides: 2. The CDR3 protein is CASSLGDRGTNEKLFF. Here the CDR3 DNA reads TGTGCCAGCAGCTTAGGAGACAGGGGAACTAATGAAAAACTGTTTTTT.

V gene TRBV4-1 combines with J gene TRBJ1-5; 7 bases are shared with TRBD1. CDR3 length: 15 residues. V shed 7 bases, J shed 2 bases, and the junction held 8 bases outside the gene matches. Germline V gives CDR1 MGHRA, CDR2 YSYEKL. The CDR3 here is CASKAETGRNQPQHF. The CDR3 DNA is TGCGCCAGCAAGGCAGAGACAGGGCGCAATCAGCCCCAGCATTTT.

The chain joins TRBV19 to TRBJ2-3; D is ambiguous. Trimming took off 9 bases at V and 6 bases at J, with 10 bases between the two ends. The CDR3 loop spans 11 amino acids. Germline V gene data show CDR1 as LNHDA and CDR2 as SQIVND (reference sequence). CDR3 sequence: CASQAGDTQYF. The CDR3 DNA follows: TGTGCCAGCCAGGCCGGGGATACGCAGTATTTT.

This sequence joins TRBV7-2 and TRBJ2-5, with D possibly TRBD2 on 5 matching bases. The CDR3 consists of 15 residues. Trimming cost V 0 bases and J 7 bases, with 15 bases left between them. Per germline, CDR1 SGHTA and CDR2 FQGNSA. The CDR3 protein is CASSLAQRARGTQYF. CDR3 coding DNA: TGTGCCAGCAGCTTAGCGCAACGGGCCCGGGGGACCCAGTACTTC.

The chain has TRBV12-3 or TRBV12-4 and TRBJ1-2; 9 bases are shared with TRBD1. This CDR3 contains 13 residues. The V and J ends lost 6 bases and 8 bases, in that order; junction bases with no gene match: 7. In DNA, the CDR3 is TGTGCCAGCAGCCTTGGACAGGGGTGGGGCTACACCTTC. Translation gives CASSLGQGWGYTF.

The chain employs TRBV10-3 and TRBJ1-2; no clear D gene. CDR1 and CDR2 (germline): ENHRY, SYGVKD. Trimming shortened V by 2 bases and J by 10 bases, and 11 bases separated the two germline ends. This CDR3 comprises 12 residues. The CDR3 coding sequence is TGTGCCATCAGTGAGGAACTTAACCTCTACACCTTC. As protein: CAISEELNLYTF.

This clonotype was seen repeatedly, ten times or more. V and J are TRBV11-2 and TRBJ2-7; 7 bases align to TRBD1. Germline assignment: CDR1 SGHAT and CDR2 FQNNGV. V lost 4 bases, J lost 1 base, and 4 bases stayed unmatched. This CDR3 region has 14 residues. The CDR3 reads CASSYGTESYEQYV. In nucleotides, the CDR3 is TGTGCCAGCAGCTACGGGACAGAGTCCTACGAGCAGTACGTC.

CDR3 amino acids: CASRRGRGARTDTQYF. The CDR3 DNA follows: TGTGCCAGCAGACGGGGACGAGGGGCGCGCACAGATACGCAGTATTTT. This chain joins TRBV12-3 or TRBV12-4 and TRBJ2-3; the D gene could be TRBD1 or TRBD2 (5 bases each). Trimming pared 6 bases from V and 1 base from J, leaving 17 bases between. The CDR3 sequence is 16 residues long.